The sequence of this T cell receptor beta chain was determined in a study of control samples from healthy donors and cancer patients. Clones were read by immunoSEQ multiplex PCR, and TCRdb kept only the in-frame ones, dropping some. The sample shows tens of thousands of clones, 75% to 85% of them seen only once. The CDR3 runs to 16 residues. In germline, CDR1 is MNHNY, CDR2 SVGAGI (reference sequence). Losses at the gene ends were 5 bases for V and 4 bases for J; bases not matched to a gene: 6. Sequencing was performed on blood. This chain joins TRBV6-6 and TRBJ2-3, with 13 positions matching TRBD2. This clonotype was obtained from a man in his forties or fifties in good health. The chain's CDR3 is CASSPLAGGPADTQYF. CDR3 coding DNA: TGTGCCAGCAGTCCACTAGCGGGAGGGCCCGCAGATACGCAGTATTTT.